A selection of T cell receptor beta chains follows, all from one sample in a study of Ad26.COV2.S vaccination and SARS-CoV-2 variants. The table came from immunoSEQ multiplex PCR; TCRdb's copy has only in-frame clones and leaves some out. This table has roughly 700,000 clones, roughly 90% appearing once. The sample consisted of peripheral blood, taken in a trial of Ad26.COV2.S vaccine versus placebo. Receptors originate from a person aged 18 to 59 who received the Ad26.COV2.S COVID-19 vaccine or a placebo. Both conserved end residues are part of each CDR3. Each record gives: D gene, clone size, V gene, J gene, CDR3 DNA, CDR3 protein. A D gene is named only where the DNA matches it firmly. Size tells how often a clone was seen (once, few, many) or the class of an expanded clone, and some rows leave it out.

d_gene: .; abundance: .; v_gene: TRBV3-1/TRBV3-2; j_gene: TRBJ2-2; CDR3nt: TGTGCCAGCAGCCGACAGGCGAACACCGGGGAGCTGTTTTTT; CDR3aa: CASSRQANTGELFF
d_gene: .; abundance: .; v_gene: TRBV3-1/TRBV3-2; j_gene: TRBJ1-2; CDR3nt: TGTGCCAGCGGTCACCCAGGGAGGGTGAACTATGGCTACACCTTC; CDR3aa: CASGHPGRVNYGYTF
d_gene: TRBD1; abundance: .; v_gene: TRBV5-4; j_gene: TRBJ2-5; CDR3nt: TGTGCCAGCAGCTTGACGACAGGGGGCGCGGCGACCCAGTACTTC; CDR3aa: CASSLTTGGAATQYF
d_gene: .; abundance: .; v_gene: TRBV30; j_gene: TRBJ1-6; CDR3nt: TGTGCCTGGAGGGACCGAGCTAATTCACCCCTCCACTTT; CDR3aa: CAWRDRANSPLHF
d_gene: .; abundance: once; v_gene: TRBV19; j_gene: TRBJ2-7; CDR3nt: TGTGCCAGTTCGCAGGGAACGTACGAGCAGTACTTC; CDR3aa: CASSQGTYEQYF
d_gene: .; abundance: .; v_gene: TRBV6-5; j_gene: TRBJ2-5; CDR3nt: TGTGCCAGCTCAAGGGGCTACGGGGAGACCCAGTACTTC; CDR3aa: CASSRGYGETQYF
d_gene: .; abundance: .; v_gene: TRBV19; j_gene: TRBJ2-7; CDR3nt: TGTGCCAGTAGTCCCGGACAGAATCTAGTGGTCTACGAGCAGTACTTC; CDR3aa: CASSPGQNLVVYEQYF
d_gene: .; abundance: .; v_gene: TRBV18; j_gene: TRBJ2-2; CDR3nt: TGTGCCAGCTCACCACCAGGGTCAACCGGGGAGCTGTTTTTT; CDR3aa: CASSPPGSTGELFF
d_gene: .; abundance: .; v_gene: TRBV7-6; j_gene: TRBJ1-4; CDR3nt: TGTGCCAGCAGCTTAGAACCACATGGTGGTAAACTGTTTTTT; CDR3aa: CASSLEPHGGKLFF
d_gene: .; abundance: .; v_gene: TRBV28; j_gene: TRBJ1-1; CDR3nt: TGTGCCAGCAGTTTACCAATGGACGGGGCTGAAGCTTTCTTT; CDR3aa: CASSLPMDGAEAFF
d_gene: .; abundance: .; v_gene: TRBV3-1/TRBV3-2; j_gene: TRBJ2-1; CDR3nt: TGTGCCAGCAGCCAGGACCCCGGGTGGAATGAGCAGTTCTTC; CDR3aa: CASSQDPGWNEQFF
d_gene: TRBD1; abundance: .; v_gene: TRBV27; j_gene: TRBJ1-1; CDR3nt: TGTGCCAGCAGTCCGGCGGACAGGTTGGGGGCTTTCTTT; CDR3aa: CASSPADRLGAFF
d_gene: TRBD2; abundance: .; v_gene: TRBV7-2; j_gene: TRBJ2-5; CDR3nt: TGTGCCAGCAGCTTAGAGTTGGCGGGGGGGCGGCAAGAGACCCAGTACTTC; CDR3aa: CASSLELAGGRQETQYF